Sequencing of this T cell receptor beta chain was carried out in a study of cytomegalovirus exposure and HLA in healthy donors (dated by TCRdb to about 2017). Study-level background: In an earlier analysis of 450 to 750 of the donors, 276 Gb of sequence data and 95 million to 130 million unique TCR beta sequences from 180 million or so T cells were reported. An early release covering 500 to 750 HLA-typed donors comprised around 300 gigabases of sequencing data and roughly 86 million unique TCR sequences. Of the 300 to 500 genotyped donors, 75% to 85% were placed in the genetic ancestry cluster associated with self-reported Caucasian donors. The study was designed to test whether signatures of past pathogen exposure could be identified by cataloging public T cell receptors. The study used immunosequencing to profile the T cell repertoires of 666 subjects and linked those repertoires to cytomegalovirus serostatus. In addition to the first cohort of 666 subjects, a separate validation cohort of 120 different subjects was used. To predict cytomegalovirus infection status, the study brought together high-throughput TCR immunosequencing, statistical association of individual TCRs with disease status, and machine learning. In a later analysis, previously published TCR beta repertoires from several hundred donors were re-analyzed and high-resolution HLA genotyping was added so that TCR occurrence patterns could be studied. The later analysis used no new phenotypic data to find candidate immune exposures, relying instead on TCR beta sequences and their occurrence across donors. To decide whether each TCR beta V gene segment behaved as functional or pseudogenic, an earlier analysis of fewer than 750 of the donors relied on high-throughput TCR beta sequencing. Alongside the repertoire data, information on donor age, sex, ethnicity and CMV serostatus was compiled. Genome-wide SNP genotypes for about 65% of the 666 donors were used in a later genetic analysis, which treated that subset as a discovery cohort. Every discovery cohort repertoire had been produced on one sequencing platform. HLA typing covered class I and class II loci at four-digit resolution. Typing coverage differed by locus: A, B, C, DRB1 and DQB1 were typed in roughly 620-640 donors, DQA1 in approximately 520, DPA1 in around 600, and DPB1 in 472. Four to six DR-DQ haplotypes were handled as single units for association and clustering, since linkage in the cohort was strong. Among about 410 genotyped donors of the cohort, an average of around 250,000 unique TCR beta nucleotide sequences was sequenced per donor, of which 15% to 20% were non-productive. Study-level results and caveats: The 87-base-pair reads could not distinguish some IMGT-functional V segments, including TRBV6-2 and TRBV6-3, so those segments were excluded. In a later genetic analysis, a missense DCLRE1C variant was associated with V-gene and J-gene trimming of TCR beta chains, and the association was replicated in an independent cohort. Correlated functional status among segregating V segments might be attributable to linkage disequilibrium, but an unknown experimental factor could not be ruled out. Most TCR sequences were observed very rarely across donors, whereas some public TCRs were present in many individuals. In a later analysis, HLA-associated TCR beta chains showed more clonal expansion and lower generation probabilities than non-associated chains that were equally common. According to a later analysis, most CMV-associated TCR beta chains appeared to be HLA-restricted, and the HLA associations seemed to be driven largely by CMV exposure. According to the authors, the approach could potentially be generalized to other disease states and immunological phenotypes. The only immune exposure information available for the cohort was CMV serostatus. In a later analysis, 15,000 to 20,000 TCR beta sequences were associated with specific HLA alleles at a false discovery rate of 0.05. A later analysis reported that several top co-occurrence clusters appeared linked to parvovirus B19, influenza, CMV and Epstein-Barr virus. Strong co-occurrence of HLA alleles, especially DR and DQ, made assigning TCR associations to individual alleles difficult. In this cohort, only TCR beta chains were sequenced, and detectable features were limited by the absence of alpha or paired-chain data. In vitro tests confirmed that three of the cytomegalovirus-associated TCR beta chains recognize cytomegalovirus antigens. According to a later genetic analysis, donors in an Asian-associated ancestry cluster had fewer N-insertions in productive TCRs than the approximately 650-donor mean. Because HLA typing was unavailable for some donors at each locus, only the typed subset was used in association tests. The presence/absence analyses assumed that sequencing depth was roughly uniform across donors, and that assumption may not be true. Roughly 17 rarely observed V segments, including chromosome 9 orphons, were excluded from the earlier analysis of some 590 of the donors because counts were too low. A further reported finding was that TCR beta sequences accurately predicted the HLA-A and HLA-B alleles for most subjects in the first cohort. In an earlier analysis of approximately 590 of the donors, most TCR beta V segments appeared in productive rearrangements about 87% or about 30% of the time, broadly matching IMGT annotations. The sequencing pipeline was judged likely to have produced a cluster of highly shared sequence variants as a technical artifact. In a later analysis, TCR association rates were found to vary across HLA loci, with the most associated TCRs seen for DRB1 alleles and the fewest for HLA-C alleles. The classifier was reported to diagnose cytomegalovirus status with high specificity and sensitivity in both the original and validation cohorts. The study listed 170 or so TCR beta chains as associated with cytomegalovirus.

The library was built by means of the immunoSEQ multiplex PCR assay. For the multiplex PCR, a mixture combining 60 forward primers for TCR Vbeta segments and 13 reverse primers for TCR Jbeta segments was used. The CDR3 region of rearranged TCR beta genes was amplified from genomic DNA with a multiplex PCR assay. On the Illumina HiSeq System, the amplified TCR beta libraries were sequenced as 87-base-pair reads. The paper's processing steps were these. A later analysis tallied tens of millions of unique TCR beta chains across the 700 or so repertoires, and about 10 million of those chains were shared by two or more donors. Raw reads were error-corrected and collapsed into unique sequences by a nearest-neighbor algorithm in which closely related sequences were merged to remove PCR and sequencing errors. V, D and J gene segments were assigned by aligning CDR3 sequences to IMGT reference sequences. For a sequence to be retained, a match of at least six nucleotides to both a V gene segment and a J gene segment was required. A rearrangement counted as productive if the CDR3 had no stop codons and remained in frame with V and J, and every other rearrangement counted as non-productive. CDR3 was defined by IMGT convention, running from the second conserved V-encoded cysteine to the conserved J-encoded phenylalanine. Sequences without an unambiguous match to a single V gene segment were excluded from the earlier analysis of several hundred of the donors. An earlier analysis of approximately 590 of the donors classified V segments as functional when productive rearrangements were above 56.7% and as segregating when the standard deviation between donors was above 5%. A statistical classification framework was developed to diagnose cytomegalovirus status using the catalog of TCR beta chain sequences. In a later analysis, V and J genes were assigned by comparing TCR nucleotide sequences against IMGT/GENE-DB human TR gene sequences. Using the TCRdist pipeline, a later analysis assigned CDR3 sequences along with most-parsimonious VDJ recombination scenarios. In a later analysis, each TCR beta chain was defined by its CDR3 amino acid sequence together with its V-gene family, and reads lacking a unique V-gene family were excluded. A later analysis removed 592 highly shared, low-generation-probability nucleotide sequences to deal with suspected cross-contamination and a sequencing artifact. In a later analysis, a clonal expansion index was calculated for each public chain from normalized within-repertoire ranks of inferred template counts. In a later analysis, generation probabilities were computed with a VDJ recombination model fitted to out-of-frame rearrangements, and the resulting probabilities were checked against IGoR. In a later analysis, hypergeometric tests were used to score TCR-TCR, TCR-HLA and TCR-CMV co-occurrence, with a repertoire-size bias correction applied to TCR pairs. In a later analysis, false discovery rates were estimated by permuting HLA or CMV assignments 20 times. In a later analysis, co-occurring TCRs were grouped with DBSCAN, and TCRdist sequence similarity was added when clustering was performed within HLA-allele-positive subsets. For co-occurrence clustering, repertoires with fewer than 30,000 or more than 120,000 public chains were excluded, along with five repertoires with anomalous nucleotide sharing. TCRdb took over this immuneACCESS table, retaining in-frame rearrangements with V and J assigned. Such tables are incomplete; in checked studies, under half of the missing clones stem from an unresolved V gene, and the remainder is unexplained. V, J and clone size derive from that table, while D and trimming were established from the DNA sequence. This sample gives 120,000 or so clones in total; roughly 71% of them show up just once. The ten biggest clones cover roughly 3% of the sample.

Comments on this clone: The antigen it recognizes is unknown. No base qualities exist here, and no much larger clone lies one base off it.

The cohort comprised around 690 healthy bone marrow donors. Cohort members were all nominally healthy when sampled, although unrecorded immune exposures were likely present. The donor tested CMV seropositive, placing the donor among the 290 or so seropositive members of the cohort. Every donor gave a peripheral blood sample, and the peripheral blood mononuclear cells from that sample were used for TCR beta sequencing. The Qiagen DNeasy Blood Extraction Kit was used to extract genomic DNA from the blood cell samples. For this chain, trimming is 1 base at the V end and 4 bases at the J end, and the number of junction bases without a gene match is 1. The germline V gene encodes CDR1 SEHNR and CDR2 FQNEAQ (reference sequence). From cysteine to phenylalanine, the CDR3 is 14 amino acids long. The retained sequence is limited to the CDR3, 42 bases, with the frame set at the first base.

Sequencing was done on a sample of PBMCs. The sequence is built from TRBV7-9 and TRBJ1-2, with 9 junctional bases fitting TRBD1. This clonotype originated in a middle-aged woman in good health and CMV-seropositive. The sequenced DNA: TGTGCCAGCAGCTTAGACAGGGGGCTCTATGGCTACACCTTC. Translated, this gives CASSLDRGLYGYTF.